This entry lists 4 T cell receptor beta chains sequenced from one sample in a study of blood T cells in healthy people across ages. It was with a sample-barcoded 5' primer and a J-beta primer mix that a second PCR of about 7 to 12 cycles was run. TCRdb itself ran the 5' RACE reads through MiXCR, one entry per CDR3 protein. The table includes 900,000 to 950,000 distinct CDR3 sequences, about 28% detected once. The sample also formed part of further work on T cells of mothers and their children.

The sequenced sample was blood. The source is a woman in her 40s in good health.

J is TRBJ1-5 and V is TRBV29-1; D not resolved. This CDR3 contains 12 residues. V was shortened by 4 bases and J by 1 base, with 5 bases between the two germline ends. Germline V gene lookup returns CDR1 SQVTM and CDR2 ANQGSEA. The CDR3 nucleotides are TGCAGCGTTGTGGAGAGCAATCAGCCCCAGCATTTT. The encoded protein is CSVVESNQPQHF.

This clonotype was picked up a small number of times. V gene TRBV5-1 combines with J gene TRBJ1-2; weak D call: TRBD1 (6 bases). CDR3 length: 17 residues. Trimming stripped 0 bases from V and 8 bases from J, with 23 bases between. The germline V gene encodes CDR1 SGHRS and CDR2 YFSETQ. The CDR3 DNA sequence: TGCGCCAGCAGCTTGGCCAGTGCTGCCAGGGGACGAGAAGGCTACACCTTC. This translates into CASSLASAARGREGYTF.

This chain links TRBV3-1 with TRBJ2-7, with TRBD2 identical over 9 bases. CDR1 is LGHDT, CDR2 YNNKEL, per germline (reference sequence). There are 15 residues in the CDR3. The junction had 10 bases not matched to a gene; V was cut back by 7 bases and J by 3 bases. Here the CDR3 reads CASTLGLAGHYEQYF. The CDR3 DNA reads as TGTGCCAGCACCCTCGGGCTAGCGGGGCACTACGAGCAGTACTTC.

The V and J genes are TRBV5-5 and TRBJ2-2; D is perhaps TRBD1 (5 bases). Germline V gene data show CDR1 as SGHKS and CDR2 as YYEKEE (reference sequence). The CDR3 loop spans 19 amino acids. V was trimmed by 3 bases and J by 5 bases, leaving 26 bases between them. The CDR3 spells CASSSKLGQGLRDTGELFF. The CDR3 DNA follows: TGTGCCAGCAGCTCGAAACTGGGCCAGGGATTAAGGGATACCGGGGAGCTGTTTTTT.